These 18 T cell receptor beta chains share one sample of origin, sequenced in a study of CD8 T cells in ankylosing spondylitis. One entry per CDR3 protein results from TCRdb running MiXCR on the 5' RACE reads. The profile shows around 150,000 distinct CDR3 sequences, 9.5% to 13% of them singletons. Sequenced material: blood, either unsorted or a sorted T cell fraction (not recorded which). Receptor source: a male donor with ankylosing spondylitis or in good health (not recorded which).

At least ten counts were recorded for this clonotype. The V call is TRBV3-1, the J call TRBJ2-1; 7 nucleotides agree with TRBD2. V gave up 0 bases and J gave up 9 bases; unmatched junction bases: 17. Germline loops: CDR1 LGHDT, CDR2 YNNKEL (reference sequence). CDR3 size: 18 residues. CDR3 DNA sequence: TGTGCCAGCAGCCAAGAGGTCTCAGGACTAGTTGCGTTTGGTGAGCAGTTCTTC. Its protein is CASSQEVSGLVAFGEQFF.

Notes on this clonotype: A much larger clonotype is one base distant, so this may be a read error. This chain links TRBV12-3 or TRBV12-4 with TRBJ1-2, with a weak D call TRBD1 (5 bases). The CDR3 sequence is 14 residues long. For the CDR3, the DNA is TGTGCCAGCAGTAGGAGCACAGGATCCTATGCCTACACCTTC. This gives the protein CASSRSTGSYAYTF.

In its sample, this clonotype was seen once. The junction departs from germline at one end; a sequencing error may be responsible. The chain combines TRBV20-1 with TRBJ2-3; 8 bases match TRBD2. From germline, CDR1 is DFQATT and CDR2 SNEGSKA (reference sequence). The CDR3 spans 16 residues. CDR3 sequence reads: CCARDRVLAVTDTQYF. The DNA for the CDR3 is TGCTGTGCTAGAGATCGGGTACTAGCGGTGACAGATACGCAGTATTTT.

The chain combines TRBV3-1 with TRBJ1-6; possibly TRBD1 for D (5 bases). The CDR3 runs to 17 residues. Trimming cost V 0 bases and J 10 bases, with 19 bases left between them. Germline V lookup: CDR1 LGHDT, CDR2 YNNKEL (reference sequence). In DNA, the CDR3 is TGTGCCAGCAGCCAAGATTGGGGGAACCCCTTTCGCTCACCCCTCCACTTT. Residues: CASSQDWGNPFRSPLHF. The full variable domain, with the rest looked up from reference TRBV3-1 and TRBJ1-6, is DTAVSQTPKYLVTQMGNDKSIKCEQNLGHDTMYWYKQDSKKFLKIMFSYNNKELIINETVPNRFSPKSPDKAHLNLHINSLELGDSAVYFCASSQDWGNPFRSPLHFGNGTRLTVT.

This clonotype came up many times. The chain carries TRBV20-1 and TRBJ2-1, with 8 bases lining up with TRBD1. Germline V gives CDR1 DFQATT, CDR2 SNEGSKA (reference sequence). Trimming cost V 3 bases and J 2 bases; bases outside gene matches: 3. The CDR3 runs 14 residues. For the CDR3, the DNA is TGCAGTGCTAGGGACAGGGTTACCTACAATGAGCAGTTCTTC. Its protein is CSARDRVTYNEQFF.

The rearrangement uses TRBV11-2 and TRBJ2-1; TRBD2 is a possible D gene (6 bases). The V gene's germline CDR1 is SGHAT and CDR2 FQNNGV. Trimming left V 2 bases short and J 5 bases short, with 10 bases between. The CDR3 is made up of 14 amino acids. CDR3 in DNA: TGTGCCAGCAGCTTATCGGGACTCAACAATGAGCAGTTCTTC. It specifies CASSLSGLNNEQFF.

This clonotype was detected only a few times. The chain joins TRBV7-9 to TRBJ2-7, with D perhaps TRBD1 (6 bases). CDR3 length: 12 residues. Germline CDR1 is SEHNR and CDR2 is FQNEAQ (reference sequence). Trimming left V 5 bases short and J 12 bases short, with 17 bases between. The CDR3 DNA sequence: TGTGCCAGCAGCCCAGTCCAGGGACACCCGTACTTC. It specifies CASSPVQGHPYF.

This clonotype was observed at least ten times. This rearrangement joins TRBV15 to TRBJ1-2, with D hard to call. Germline V gives CDR1 LNHNV, CDR2 YYDKDF (reference sequence). This CDR3 spans 12 amino acids. Trimming shortened V by 3 bases and J by 13 bases, and 15 bases separated the two germline ends. The CDR3 protein is CATSSQTTVATF. CDR3 nucleotides: TGTGCCACCAGCAGTCAGACGACGGTGGCCACCTTC.

Ten or more counts support this clonotype. The chain uses TRBV25-1 and TRBJ2-2, with D possibly TRBD2 on 6 matching bases. Trimming shortened V by 1 base and J by 0 bases, and 9 bases separated the two germline ends. Germline V CDR1 and CDR2: MGHDK, SYGVNS. This CDR3 is 16 amino acids long. CDR3 nucleotides: TGTGCCAGCAGTGAATGGGGGGATCCGAACACCGGGGAGCTGTTTTTT. It codes for CASSEWGDPNTGELFF. Based on the CDR3 plus reference TRBV25-1 and TRBJ2-2, the full variable domain is EADIYQTPRYLVIGTGKKITLECSQTMGHDKMYWYQQDPGMELHLIHYSYGVNSTEKGDLSSESTVSRIRTEHFPLTLESARPSHTSQYLCASSEWGDPNTGELFFGEGSRLTVL.

The table lists this clonotype with many counts. V usage is TRBV5-1 and J usage is TRBJ2-1; the match to TRBD1 covers 7 bases. V was pared by 7 bases and J by 5 bases, with 9 bases of the junction left unmatched. From germline, CDR1 is SGHRS and CDR2 YFSETQ. CDR3 length: 14 residues. The CDR3 is CASHEDRQDNEQFF. In nucleotides, the CDR3 is TGCGCCAGCCACGAGGACAGGCAGGACAATGAGCAGTTCTTC.

This clonotype showed up just a few times. The CDR3 DNA reads TGTGCCAGTAGTCCCGGGACTATGCAAGATACGCAGTATTTT. Its protein is CASSPGTMQDTQYF. The rearrangement joins TRBV19 to TRBJ2-3; 7 nucleotides align to TRBD2. Unmatched junction bases numbered 7, after V lost 5 bases and J lost 5 bases. Germline loops: CDR1 LNHDA, CDR2 SQIVND (reference sequence). The CDR3 extends over 14 amino acids.

This chain links TRBV6-1 with TRBJ1-4, with D maybe TRBD1 (5 bases). From germline, CDR1 is MNHNS and CDR2 SASEGT. Trimming left V 6 bases short and J 0 bases short, with 11 bases between. This CDR3 is 15 amino acids long. For the CDR3, the DNA is TGTGCCAGCAGGAGGGACGCAGCAACTAATGAAAAACTGTTTTTT. Amino acids: CASRRDAATNEKLFF.

Here the CDR3 DNA reads TGTGCCAGCAGCCCCGCTTCGGGGGGGCTAGCCAAAAACATTCAGTACTTC. Translated: CASSPASGGLAKNIQYF. This chain connects TRBV11-2 to TRBJ2-4, with 8 bases lining up with TRBD2. The length of the CDR3 is 17 residues. Germline V lookup: CDR1 SGHAT, CDR2 FQNNGV. The V segment lost 5 bases and the J segment 0 bases; nucleotides outside the gene matches: 9.

In its sample, this clonotype was seen many times. The chain carries TRBV5-1 and TRBJ1-1; 9 positions match TRBD1. CDR3 length: 16 amino acids. Germline assignment: CDR1 SGHRS and CDR2 YFSETQ. J was trimmed by 4 bases and V by 0 bases; bases with no gene match: 7. The CDR3 spells CASSLGGQGTATEAFF. Here the CDR3 DNA reads TGCGCCAGCAGCTTGGGGGGACAGGGTACGGCCACTGAAGCTTTCTTT. The variable domain in full, with the rest retrieved from reference TRBV5-1 and TRBJ1-1, is KAGVTQTPRYLIKTRGQQVTLSCSPISGHRSVSWYQQTPGQGLQFLFEYFSETQRNKGNFPGRFSGRQFSNSRSEMNVSTLELGDSALYLCASSLGGQGTATEAFFGQGTRLTVV.

CDR3 coding DNA: TGTGCCAGCAGCGGTAGCGGGGGCCCCTACAATGAGCAGTTCTTC. Amino acids: CASSGSGGPYNEQFF. The chain is built from TRBV9 and TRBJ2-1; 9 bases are shared with TRBD2. Germline V lookup: CDR1 SGDLS, CDR2 YYNGEE. Losses at the gene ends were 3 bases for V and 2 bases for J; bases not matched to a gene: 3. There are 15 residues in the CDR3.

This clonotype appeared many times. The junction departs from germline at one end; a sequencing error may be responsible. The chain is built from TRBV11-2 and TRBJ1-4, with D possibly matching TRBD1 (6 bases). Germline V gene lookup returns CDR1 SGHAT and CDR2 FQNNGV. The CDR3 is 14 amino acids. CDR3 bases: TGCGCCAGCAGCCCTTCCCAGACAGGAGAAAAACTGTTTTTT. Translated, it gives CASSPSQTGEKLFF.

The genes are TRBV6-6 and TRBJ2-7; D is possibly TRBD2 (6 bases). This CDR3 is 12 amino acids long. The germline V gene has CDR1 MNHNY and CDR2 SVGAGI (reference sequence). Between the trimmed V and J ends, which lost 11 bases and 1 base, there was a span of 12 bases. The CDR3 here is CASRDGSYEQYF. CDR3 DNA sequence: TGTGCCTCGCGGGACGGGTCCTACGAGCAGTACTTC.

A remark on this clonotype: This may arise from a read error, as a much more abundant clone is one base away. This chain links TRBV20-1 with TRBJ2-3; 8 bases fit TRBD1. There are 14 residues in the CDR3. V lost 0 bases and J lost 5; bases outside the gene matches: 4. Per germline, CDR1 DFQATT and CDR2 SNEGSKA (reference sequence). The CDR3 loop is CSARESGGVDTQYF. Written as DNA, the CDR3 is TGCAGTGCTAGAGAATCAGGGGGCGTAGATACGCAGTATTTT.